The 20 T cell receptor beta chains presented below share a single source sample, sequenced in a study of CD8+CD57+ T cells in acquired aplastic anemia. The template for TCR beta VDJ and CDR3 sequence profiling was genomic DNA. TCRdb analysed the reads with MiXCR anew, one entry per CDR3 protein. In the table there are hundreds of thousands of distinct CDR3 sequences, 65% to 80% of which are singletons. The sequenced material came from sorted CD4+, CD8+, or CD8+CD57+ T cells (not recorded which) from PBMCs. These receptors came from a human donor in good health, serving as a control.

The chain uses TRBV19 and TRBJ2-5; no reliable D call. Trimming left V 3 bases short and J 3 bases short, with 8 bases between. Germline CDR1 and CDR2: LNHDA and SQIVND (reference sequence). The CDR3 has 13 residues. The DNA of the CDR3 is TGTGCCAGTAGTATGACGATGAAAGAGACCCAGTACTTC. This encodes CASSMTMKETQYF.

Comments on this clonotype: One junction end disagrees with the germline gene, perhaps due to a read error. The genes are TRBV7-2 and TRBJ2-7; D might be TRBD2 (5 bases). Germline V gene sequence: CDR1 SGHTA, CDR2 FQGNSA. This CDR3 has 14 residues. The DNA for the CDR3 is TGTGCCAGCAGCCAAGTCGAGGGCATGAACGCTGAAGCCTTC. Amino acid sequence: CASSQVEGMNAEAF.

This rearrangement joins TRBV20-1 to TRBJ2-5; the D gene is possibly TRBD1 (5 bases). V was pared by 5 bases and J by 7 bases, with 20 bases between. The CDR3 is made up of 14 amino acids. Germline values: CDR1 DFQATT, CDR2 SNEGSKA (reference sequence). The CDR3 nucleotides read TGCAGTGCTCGGACACTGAAGCCTTGTTGGACCCAGTACTTC. Encoded protein: CSARTLKPCWTQYF.

This clonotype appeared a single time. The chain carries TRBV5-1 and TRBJ1-2; weak D call: TRBD1 (5 bases). Trimming left V 4 bases short and J 4 bases short, with 23 bases between. Germline CDR1 reads SGHRS; CDR2 reads YFSETQ. This CDR3 comprises 17 residues. The CDR3 loop reads CASSLAARGGEIYGYTF. CDR3 bases: TGCGCCAGCAGCCTAGCAGCTCGCGGGGGTGAAATCTATGGCTACACCTTC.

This clonotype appeared once. The chain is built from TRBV7-3 and TRBJ1-1; TRBD1 might be the D (5 bases). The V end was cut by 5 bases, the J end by 2 bases, with 15 bases between. Germline CDR1 SGHTA, CDR2 FQGTGA. The CDR3 spans 15 residues. The DNA for the CDR3 is TGTGCCAGCAGCCCATCAGTGAGGGGAAACACTGAAGCTTTCTTT. It encodes CASSPSVRGNTEAFF.

This clonotype has more than one count but fewer than ten. V is TRBV2 and J is TRBJ1-2, with D unresolved. Trimming removed 6 bases from V and 4 bases from J, with 9 bases in between. The CDR3 is 12 residues long. Looked up from germline, CDR1 is SNHLY and CDR2 is FYNNEI. The CDR3 DNA follows: TGTGCCAGCAGGTTGGCCCCCTATGGCTACACCTTC. As protein: CASRLAPYGYTF.

This clonotype occurred many times. J is TRBJ2-1 and V is TRBV5-1, with a weak D call TRBD2 (6 bases). Trimming cost V 4 bases and J 9 bases, with 23 bases left between them. The CDR3 spans 16 residues. CDR1 and CDR2 from the germline V gene are SGHRS and YFSETQ. CDR3: CASSPLSRGAGGEQFF. CDR3 in DNA: TGCGCCAGCAGCCCGCTCTCACGGGGCGCCGGGGGTGAGCAGTTCTTC.

This clonotype was observed at least ten times. The chain has TRBV7-9 and TRBJ1-1; 8 nucleotides align to TRBD1. J gave up 0 bases and V 5 bases, and 2 bases lay outside the gene matches. The V gene's germline CDR1 is SEHNR and CDR2 FQNEAQ (reference sequence). This CDR3 is 14 amino acids long. The CDR3 sequence: CASSPGGLNTEAFF. Here the CDR3 DNA reads TGTGCCAGCAGCCCAGGGGGCCTGAACACTGAAGCTTTCTTT. The full variable domain, in which reference TRBV7-9 and TRBJ1-1 provide the parts outside the CDR3, is DTGVSQNPRHKITKRGQNVTFRCDPISEHNRLYWYRQTLGQGPEFLTYFQNEAQLEKSRLLSDRFSAERPKGSFSTLEIQRTEQGDSAMYLCASSPGGLNTEAFFGQGTRLTVV.

V usage is TRBV12-3 or TRBV12-4 and J usage is TRBJ2-1; perhaps TRBD1 as D (6 bases). V lost 6 bases to trimming and J lost 9 bases, with 18 bases between them. The CDR3 extends over 14 amino acids. CDR3 in amino acids: CASSCYRVTGEQFF. CDR3 DNA sequence: TGTGCCAGCAGCTGCTACAGGGTTACGGGTGAGCAGTTCTTC.

The chain uses TRBV7-2 and TRBJ1-5; TRBD1 matches 8 bases. This CDR3 region has 15 residues. Germline lookup yields CDR1 SGHTA and CDR2 FQGNSA. The junction had 18 bases not matched to a gene; V was cut back by 5 bases and J by 15 bases. As DNA, the CDR3 is TGTGCCAGCAGCCTGGCAGGGGGCAGTGATCAGCTCTTGCATTTT. Encoded protein: CASSLAGGSDQLLHF.

Turning to this clonotype: The CDR3 does not end in the conserved phenylalanine or tryptophan, so this is likely a read error. The V gene is TRBV7-2, the J gene TRBJ2-1, with TRBD1 identical over 7 bases. Per germline, CDR1 SGHTA and CDR2 FQGNSA. The CDR3 extends over 12 amino acids. V gave up 5 bases and J gave up 9 bases; unmatched junction bases: 4. Here the CDR3 reads CASSPTGSEQFV. CDR3 DNA: TGTGCCAGCAGCCCGACAGGGTCTGAGCAGTTCGTC.

The chain links TRBV12-3 or TRBV12-4 to TRBJ1-3; 7 bases agree with TRBD1. This CDR3 is built from 17 residues. Germline trimming cut 4 bases from V and 4 bases from J; bases unmatched to any gene: 13. The CDR3 sequence is CASSSLVNRDSGNTIYF. The CDR3 nucleotides read TGTGCCAGCAGTTCCCTGGTGAACCGGGACAGCGGAAACACCATATATTTT.

A remark on this clonotype: One end of the junction is discordant with germline, which a read error may explain. J is TRBJ2-5 and V is TRBV2, with D hard to call. Germline V gives CDR1 SNHLY, CDR2 FYNNEI. This CDR3 is 12 amino acids long. This CDR3 is CASSLGEETESF. The CDR3 DNA reads as TGTGCCAGCAGTTTGGGCGAGGAGACTGAGTCTTTC.

The sample holds many counts of this clonotype. The V and J genes are TRBV7-8 and TRBJ2-7; 7 bases map to TRBD1. Losses at the gene ends were 5 bases for V and 6 bases for J; bases not matched to a gene: 13. CDR3 size: 15 residues. The germline gives CDR1 SGHVS, CDR2 FQNEAQ. CDR3 region: CASSVHRVGGSEQYF. CDR3 in DNA: TGTGCCAGCAGCGTCCACAGGGTAGGGGGCTCCGAGCAGTACTTC.

J is TRBJ1-2 and V is TRBV7-9, with D tentatively TRBD1 (6 bases). This CDR3 spans 14 amino acids. Trimming cost V 5 bases and J 8 bases, with 18 bases left between them. Germline V lookup: CDR1 SEHNR, CDR2 FQNEAQ (reference sequence). The CDR3 is CASSLRGGAKGYTF. As DNA, the CDR3 is TGTGCCAGCAGCCTAAGGGGGGGCGCGAAGGGCTACACCTTC. The whole variable domain, remainder taken from reference TRBV7-9 and TRBJ1-2, is DTGVSQNPRHKITKRGQNVTFRCDPISEHNRLYWYRQTLGQGPEFLTYFQNEAQLEKSRLLSDRFSAERPKGSFSTLEIQRTEQGDSAMYLCASSLRGGAKGYTFGSGTRLTVV.

The J gene is TRBJ2-1, the V gene TRBV12-3 or TRBV12-4; 7 nucleotides match TRBD1. Losses at the gene ends were 4 bases for V and 15 bases for J; bases not matched to a gene: 12. This CDR3 contains 13 residues. CDR3 region: CASSSLGQFNTFF. CDR3 coding DNA: TGTGCCAGCAGTTCCCTGGGACAGTTTAACACGTTCTTC.

The sample holds many counts of this clonotype. The chain links TRBV6-1 to TRBJ2-7; TRBD1 matches at 8 bases. V lost 1 base and J lost 5; bases outside the gene matches: 4. Per germline, CDR1 MNHNS and CDR2 SASEGT. This CDR3 comprises 14 residues. The CDR3 here is CASSEVWTGNEQYF. For the CDR3, the DNA is TGTGCCAGCAGTGAAGTGTGGACAGGGAACGAGCAGTACTTC.

Comments on this clonotype: Without the conserved terminal phenylalanine or tryptophan, this CDR3 likely stems from a read error. Because the CDR3's place on the DNA is in doubt, the DNA is left out and the CDR3 is given as listed by TCRdb. CDR3 region: CATNRSSGDTP. The chain has TRBV7-2 and TRBJ1-2. From germline, CDR1 is SGHTA and CDR2 FQGNSA. Both ends counted, the CDR3 spans 11 residues.

This clonotype was counted many times. At one boundary the junction diverges from the germline segment, which might be a read error. V usage is TRBV3-1 and J usage is TRBJ2-5; TRBD2 might be the D (6 bases). This CDR3 is built from 9 residues. Germline V CDR1 and CDR2: LGHDT, YNNKEL (reference sequence). CDR3 in amino acids: CASSPPGDF. The CDR3 nucleotides are TGTGCCAGCAGCCCCCCGGGGGACTTC.

In regard to this clonotype: One end of the junction does not line up with germline, which may come from a read error. The rearrangement links TRBV15 to TRBJ1-5; D not certain. The CDR3 totals 14 residues. Per the germline V gene, CDR1 is LNHNV and CDR2 is YYDKDF (reference sequence). CDR3 in amino acids: CATSSEGRQQHQHF. For the CDR3, the DNA is TGTGCCACCAGCTCCGAGGGAAGGCAGCAGCACCAGCATTTT.